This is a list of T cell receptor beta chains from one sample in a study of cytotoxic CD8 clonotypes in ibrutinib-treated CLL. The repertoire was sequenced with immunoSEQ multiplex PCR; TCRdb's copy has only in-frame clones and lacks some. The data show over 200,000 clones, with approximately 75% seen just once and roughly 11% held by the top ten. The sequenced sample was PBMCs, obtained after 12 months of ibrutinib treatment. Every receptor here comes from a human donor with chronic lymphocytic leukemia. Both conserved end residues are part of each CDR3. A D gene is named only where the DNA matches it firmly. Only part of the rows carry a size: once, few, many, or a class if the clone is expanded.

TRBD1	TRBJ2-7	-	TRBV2	CASISTGGHYEQYF	TGTGCCAGCATCTCGACAGGGGGCCACTACGAGCAGTACTTC
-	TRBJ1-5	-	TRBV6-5	CASSRTGYDQPQHF	TGTGCCAGCAGTAGAACAGGGTATGATCAGCCCCAGCATTTT
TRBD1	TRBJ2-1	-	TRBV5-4	CASSGTENNEQFF	TGTGCCAGCAGCGGGACAGAGAACAATGAGCAGTTCTTC
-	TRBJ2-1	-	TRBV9	CASSIGGGEQFF	TGTGCCAGCAGCATCGGGGGCGGTGAGCAGTTCTTC
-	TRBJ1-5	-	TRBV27	CASSLSGNQPQHF	TGTGCCAGCAGTTTATCGGGCAATCAGCCCCAGCATTTT
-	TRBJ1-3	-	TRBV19	CASSFGQGNTIYF	TGTGCCAGTAGTTTCGGACAGGGAAACACCATATATTTT
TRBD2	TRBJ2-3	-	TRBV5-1	CVSGTQDTQYF	TGCGTTAGCGGGACCCAAGATACGCAGTATTTT
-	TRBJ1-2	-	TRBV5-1	CASSLVGRTNYGYTF	TGCGCCAGCAGCTTGGTTGGAAGAACTAACTATGGCTACACCTTC
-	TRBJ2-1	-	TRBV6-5	CASSHGTAWYNEQFF	TGTGCCAGCAGCCATGGGACGGCCTGGTACAATGAGCAGTTCTTC
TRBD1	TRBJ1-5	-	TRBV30	CAWSGPGTGLADQPQHF	TGTGCCTGGAGCGGTCCCGGGACAGGATTGGCCGATCAGCCCCAGCATTTT
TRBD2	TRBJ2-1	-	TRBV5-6	CASRPPGLAGNNEQFF	TGTGCCAGCAGGCCACCGGGACTAGCGGGGAACAATGAGCAGTTCTTC
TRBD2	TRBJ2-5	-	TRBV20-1	CGTRDETQYF	TGCGGGACTAGGGACGAGACCCAGTACTTC
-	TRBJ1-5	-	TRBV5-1	CASSLSGSNQPQHF	TGCGCCAGCAGCTTGTCAGGGAGCAATCAGCCCCAGCATTTT
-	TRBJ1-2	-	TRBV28	CASWAGSSSGVYGYTF	TGTGCCAGCTGGGCTGGCAGTTCATCGGGGGTCTATGGCTACACCTTC
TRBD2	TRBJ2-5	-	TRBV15	CATSRDRASGQETQYF	TGTGCCACCAGCAGAGATAGGGCTAGCGGGCAAGAGACCCAGTACTTC
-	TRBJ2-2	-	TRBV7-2	CASSSLSIAANTGELFF	TGTGCCAGCAGCTCCCTCTCAATAGCGGCGAACACCGGGGAGCTGTTTTTT
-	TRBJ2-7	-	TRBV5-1	CASSLEGYEQYF	TGCGCCAGCAGCTTGGAAGGTTACGAGCAGTACTTC
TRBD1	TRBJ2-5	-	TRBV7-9	CASSLVGDRPSETQYF	TGTGCCAGCAGCTTAGTGGGGGACAGGCCTAGCGAGACCCAGTACTTC
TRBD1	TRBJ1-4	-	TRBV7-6	CASSLGTGGYEKLFF	TGTGCCAGCAGCTTAGGAACAGGGGGGTATGAAAAACTGTTTTTT
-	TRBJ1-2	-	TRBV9	CASSLYPGGYGYTF	TGTGCCAGCAGCCTCTACCCCGGGGGCTATGGCTACACCTTC
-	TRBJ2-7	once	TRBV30	CAWSESSYEQYF	TGTGCCTGGAGTGAAAGTTCCTACGAGCAGTACTTC
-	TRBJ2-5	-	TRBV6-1	CASSEYVGGGEETQYF	TGTGCCAGCAGTGAATACGTGGGGGGCGGGGAAGAGACCCAGTACTTC
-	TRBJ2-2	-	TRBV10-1	CASSDVVGAATGELFF	TGCGCCAGCAGTGACGTTGTGGGAGCAGCCACCGGGGAGCTGTTTTTT
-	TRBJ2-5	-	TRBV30	CAWSGPGETQYF	TGTGCCTGGAGTGGCCCGGGAGAGACCCAGTACTTC
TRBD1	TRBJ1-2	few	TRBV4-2	CASSQDSGRDSSNYGYTF	TGTGCCAGCAGCCAAGATTCGGGGCGGGACAGCTCTAACTATGGCTACACCTTC
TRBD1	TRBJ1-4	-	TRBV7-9	CASSSNNGQGAEKLFF	TGTGCCAGCAGCTCGAACAACGGACAGGGCGCTGAAAAACTGTTTTTT
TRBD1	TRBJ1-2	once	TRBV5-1	CASSLGPGDRENYGYTF	TGCGCCAGCAGCTTGGGCCCGGGGGACAGGGAAAACTATGGCTACACCTTC
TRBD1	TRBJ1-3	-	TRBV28	CASSLGTVGGNTIYF	TGTGCCAGCAGTTTGGGGACAGTCGGAGGAAACACCATATATTTT
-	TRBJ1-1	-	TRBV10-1	CASSDEKNTEAFF	TGCGCCAGCAGTGATGAGAAGAACACTGAAGCTTTCTTT
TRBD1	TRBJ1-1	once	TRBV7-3	CASSLMGQGDTEAFF	TGTGCCAGCAGCTTAATGGGGCAGGGGGACACTGAAGCTTTCTTT
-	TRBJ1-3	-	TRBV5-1	CASSPDLAGNTIYF	TGCGCCAGCAGCCCGGATCTCGCTGGAAACACCATATATTTT
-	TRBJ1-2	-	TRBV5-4	CASSLWQGSGYTF	TGTGCCAGCAGCTTATGGCAGGGAAGTGGCTACACCTTC
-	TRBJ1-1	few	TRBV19	CASRLQGNTEAFF	TGTGCCAGTAGGTTACAGGGGAACACTGAAGCTTTCTTT
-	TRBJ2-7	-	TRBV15	CATSRGADRNEQYF	TGTGCCACCAGCAGAGGGGCTGACAGAAACGAGCAGTACTTC
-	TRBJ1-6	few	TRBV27	CASSFRANSPLHF	TGTGCCAGCAGTTTCCGGGCTAATTCACCCCTCCACTTT
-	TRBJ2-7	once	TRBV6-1	CASSYGAEQYF	TGTGCCAGCAGTTACGGAGCCGAGCAGTACTTC
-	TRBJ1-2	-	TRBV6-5	CAITFKNYGYTF	TGTGCCATCACGTTCAAAAACTATGGCTACACCTTC
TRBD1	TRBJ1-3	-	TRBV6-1	CASSKDSTGAVSGNTIYF	TGTGCCAGCAGTAAAGATTCAACAGGGGCCGTCTCTGGAAACACCATATATTTT
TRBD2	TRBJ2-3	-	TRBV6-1	CASTLAGYTDTQYF	TGTGCCAGCACCCTAGCGGGGTACACAGATACGCAGTATTTT
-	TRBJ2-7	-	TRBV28	CASTGPQSRFYEQYF	TGTGCCAGTACCGGGCCCCAATCCCGCTTTTACGAGCAGTACTTC
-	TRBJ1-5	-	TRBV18	CASSRAYRGDQPQHF	TGTGCCAGCTCCCGAGCCTACCGGGGGGATCAGCCCCAGCATTTT
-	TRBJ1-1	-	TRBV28	CASTGDPTEAFF	TGTGCCAGTACAGGCGATCCCACTGAAGCTTTCTTT
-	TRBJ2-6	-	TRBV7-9	CASSLHSGANVLTF	TGTGCCAGCAGCTTACACTCTGGGGCCAACGTCCTGACTTTC
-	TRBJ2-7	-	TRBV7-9	CASSLPVGRTFSYEQYF	TGTGCCAGCAGCCTCCCGGTGGGCCGTACATTCTCCTACGAGCAGTACTTC